The text below deals with one T cell receptor beta chain. What it binds is unknown. This CDR3 has 15 residues. Per the germline V gene, CDR1 is MNHEY and CDR2 is SMNVEV (reference sequence). J lost 7 bases, V lost 1 base, and 8 bases had no gene match. These data come from a study of response to subunit inactivated influenza vaccine. TCRdb itself ran the RT-PCR reads through MiXCR, one entry per CDR3 protein. The sample consists of 710,000 or so distinct CDR3 sequences, about a sixth of them appearing once. Study-wide points: Few new T cells, the authors suggested, are recruited by each seasonal influenza vaccination.

This receptor was identified in a man in his forties or fifties who received an inactivated influenza vaccine. The chain employs TRBV27 and TRBJ2-7, with 9 bases aligning to TRBD1. The specimen was PBMCs from blood, collected 11 to 12 days after vaccination. Here the CDR3 reads CASSLWGQGAQEQYF. CDR3 coding DNA: TGTGCCAGCAGTTTATGGGGACAGGGCGCGCAGGAGCAGTACTTC.